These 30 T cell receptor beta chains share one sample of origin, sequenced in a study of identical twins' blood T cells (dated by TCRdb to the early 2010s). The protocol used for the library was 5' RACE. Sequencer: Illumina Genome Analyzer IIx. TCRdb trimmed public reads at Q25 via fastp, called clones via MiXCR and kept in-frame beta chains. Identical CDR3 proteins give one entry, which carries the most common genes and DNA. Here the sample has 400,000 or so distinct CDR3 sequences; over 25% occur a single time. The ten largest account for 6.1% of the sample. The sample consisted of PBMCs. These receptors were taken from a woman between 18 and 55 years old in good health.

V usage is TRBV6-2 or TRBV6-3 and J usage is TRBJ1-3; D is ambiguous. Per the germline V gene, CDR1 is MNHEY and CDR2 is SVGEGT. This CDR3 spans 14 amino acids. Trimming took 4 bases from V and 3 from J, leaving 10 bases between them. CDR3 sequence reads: CASSLGRLGNTIYF. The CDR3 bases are TGTGCCAGCAGTTTAGGAAGACTTGGAAACACCATATATTTT.

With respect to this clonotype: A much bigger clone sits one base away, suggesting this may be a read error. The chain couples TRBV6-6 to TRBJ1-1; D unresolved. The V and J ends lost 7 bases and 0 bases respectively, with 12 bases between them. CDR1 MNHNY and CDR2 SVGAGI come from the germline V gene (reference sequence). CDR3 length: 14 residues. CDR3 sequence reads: CASIFEGLNTEAFF. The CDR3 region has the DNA TGTGCCAGCATTTTCGAGGGTTTGAACACTGAAGCTTTCTTT.

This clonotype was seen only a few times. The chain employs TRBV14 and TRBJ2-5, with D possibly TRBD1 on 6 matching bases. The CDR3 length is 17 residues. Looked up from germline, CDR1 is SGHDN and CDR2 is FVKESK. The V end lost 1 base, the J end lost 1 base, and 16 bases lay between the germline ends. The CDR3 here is CASSQVSGHSIQETQYF. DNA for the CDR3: TGTGCCAGCAGCCAAGTATCGGGACACTCCATCCAAGAGACCCAGTACTTC.

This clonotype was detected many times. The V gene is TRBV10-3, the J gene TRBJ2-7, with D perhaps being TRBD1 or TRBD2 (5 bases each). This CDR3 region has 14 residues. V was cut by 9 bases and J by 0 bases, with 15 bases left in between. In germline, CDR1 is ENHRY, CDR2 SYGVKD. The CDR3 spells CAIPMGDSSYEQYF. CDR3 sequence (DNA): TGTGCCATTCCGATGGGGGATAGCTCCTACGAGCAGTACTTC.

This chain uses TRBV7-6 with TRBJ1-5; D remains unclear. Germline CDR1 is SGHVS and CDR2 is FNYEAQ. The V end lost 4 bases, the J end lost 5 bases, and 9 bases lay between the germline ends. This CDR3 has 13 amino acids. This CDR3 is CASSSTPYQPQHF. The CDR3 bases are TGTGCCAGCAGCTCGACCCCCTATCAGCCCCAGCATTTT. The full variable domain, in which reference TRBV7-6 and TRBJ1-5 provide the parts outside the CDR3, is GAGVSQSPRYKVTKRGQDVALRCDPISGHVSLYWYRQALGQGPEFLTYFNYEAQQDKSGLPNDRFSAERPEGSISTLTIQRTEQRDSAMYRCASSSTPYQPQHFGDGTRLSIL.

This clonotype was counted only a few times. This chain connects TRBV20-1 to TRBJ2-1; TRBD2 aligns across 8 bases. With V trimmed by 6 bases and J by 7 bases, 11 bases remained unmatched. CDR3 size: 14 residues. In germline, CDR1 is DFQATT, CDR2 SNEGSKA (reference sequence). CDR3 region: CSAEGVAGTNEQFF. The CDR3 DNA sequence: TGCAGTGCCGAAGGGGTAGCGGGGACGAATGAGCAGTTCTTC.

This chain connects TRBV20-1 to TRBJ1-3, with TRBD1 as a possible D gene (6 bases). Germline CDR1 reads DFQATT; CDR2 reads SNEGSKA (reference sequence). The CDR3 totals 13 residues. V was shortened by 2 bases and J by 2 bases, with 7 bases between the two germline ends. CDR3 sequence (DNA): TGCAGTGCTAGACAGGGGCCTGGAAACACCATATATTTT. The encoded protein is CSARQGPGNTIYF.

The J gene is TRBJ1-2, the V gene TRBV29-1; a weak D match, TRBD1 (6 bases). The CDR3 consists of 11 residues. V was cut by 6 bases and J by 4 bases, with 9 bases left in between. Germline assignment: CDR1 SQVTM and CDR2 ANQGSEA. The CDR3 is CSVTGPYGYTF. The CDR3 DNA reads TGCAGCGTAACAGGGCCCTATGGCTACACCTTC.

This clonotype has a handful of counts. Here the CDR3 DNA reads TGTGCCAGCAGCTTAGGTAGTAGCTGGACTTCTTACGAGCAGTACTTC. The encoded protein is CASSLGSSWTSYEQYF. The gene calls are TRBV7-2 and TRBJ2-7; weak D call: TRBD2 (5 bases). V was cut by 1 base and J by 4 bases, with 17 bases left in between. Germline V gene sequence: CDR1 SGHTA, CDR2 FQGNSA. The CDR3 covers 16 residues.

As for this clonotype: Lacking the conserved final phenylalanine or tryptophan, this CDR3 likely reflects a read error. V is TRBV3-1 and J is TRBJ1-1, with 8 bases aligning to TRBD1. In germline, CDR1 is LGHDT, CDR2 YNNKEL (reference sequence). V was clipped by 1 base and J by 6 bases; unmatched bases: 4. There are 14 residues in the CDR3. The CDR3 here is CASSQGTGPSEAFI. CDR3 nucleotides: TGTGCCAGCAGCCAAGGGACAGGGCCTTCTGAAGCTTTCATT.

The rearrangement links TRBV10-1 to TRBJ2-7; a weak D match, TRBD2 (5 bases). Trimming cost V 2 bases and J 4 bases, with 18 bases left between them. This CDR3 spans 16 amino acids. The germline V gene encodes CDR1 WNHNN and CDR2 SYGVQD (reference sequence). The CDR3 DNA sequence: TGCGCCAGCAGTGAGGAGTCTAGCCGGGAAGGTTACGAGCAGTACTTC. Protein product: CASSEESSREGYEQYF.

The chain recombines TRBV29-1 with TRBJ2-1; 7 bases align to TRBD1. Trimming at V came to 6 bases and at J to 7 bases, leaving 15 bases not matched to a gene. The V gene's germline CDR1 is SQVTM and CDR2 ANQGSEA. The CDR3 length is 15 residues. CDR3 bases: TGCAGCGTGGATGGTGGGACAGTAAGTCAGAATGAGCAGTTCTTC. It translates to CSVDGGTVSQNEQFF.

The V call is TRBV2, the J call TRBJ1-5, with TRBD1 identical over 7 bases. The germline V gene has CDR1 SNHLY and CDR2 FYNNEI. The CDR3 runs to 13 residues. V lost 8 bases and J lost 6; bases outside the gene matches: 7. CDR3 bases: TGTGCCAGCCGATGGACAGGCGGTCAGCCCCAGCATTTT. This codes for CASRWTGGQPQHF.

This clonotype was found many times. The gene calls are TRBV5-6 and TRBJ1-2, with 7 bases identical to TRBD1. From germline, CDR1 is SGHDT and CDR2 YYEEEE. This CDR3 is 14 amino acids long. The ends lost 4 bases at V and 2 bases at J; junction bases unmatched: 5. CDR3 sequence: CASSIGTENYGYTF. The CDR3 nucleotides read TGTGCCAGCAGCATTGGGACAGAAAACTATGGCTACACCTTC.

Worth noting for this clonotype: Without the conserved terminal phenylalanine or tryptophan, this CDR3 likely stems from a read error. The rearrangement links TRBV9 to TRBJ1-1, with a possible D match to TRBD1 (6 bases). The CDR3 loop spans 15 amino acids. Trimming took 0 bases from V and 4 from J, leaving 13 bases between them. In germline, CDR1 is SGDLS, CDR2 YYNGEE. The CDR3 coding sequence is TGTGCCAGCAGCGTAGGGGGGGGCGTTATCACTGAAGCTTTCCTT. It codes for CASSVGGGVITEAFL.

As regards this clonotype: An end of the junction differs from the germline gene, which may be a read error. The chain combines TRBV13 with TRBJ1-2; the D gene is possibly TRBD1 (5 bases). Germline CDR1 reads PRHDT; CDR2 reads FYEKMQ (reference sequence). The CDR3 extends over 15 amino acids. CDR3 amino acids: CASNLEPGLPGGYTF. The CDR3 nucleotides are TGTGCCAGCAACTTAGAACCGGGACTCCCGGGCGGCTACACCTTC.

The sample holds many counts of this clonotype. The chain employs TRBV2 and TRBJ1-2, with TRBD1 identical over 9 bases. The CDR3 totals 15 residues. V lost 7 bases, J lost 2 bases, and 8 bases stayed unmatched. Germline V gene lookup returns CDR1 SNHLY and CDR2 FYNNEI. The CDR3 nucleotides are TGTGCCAGCAACTTACAGGGGGCCGGGAACTATGGCTACACCTTC. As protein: CASNLQGAGNYGYTF.

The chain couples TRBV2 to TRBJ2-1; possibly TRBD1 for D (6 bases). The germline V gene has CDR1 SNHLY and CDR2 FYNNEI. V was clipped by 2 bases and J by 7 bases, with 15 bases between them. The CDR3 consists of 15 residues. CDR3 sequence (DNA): TGTGCCAGCAGTGAACTACAGGGCCCGGTGAATGAGCAGTTCTTC. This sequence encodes CASSELQGPVNEQFF.

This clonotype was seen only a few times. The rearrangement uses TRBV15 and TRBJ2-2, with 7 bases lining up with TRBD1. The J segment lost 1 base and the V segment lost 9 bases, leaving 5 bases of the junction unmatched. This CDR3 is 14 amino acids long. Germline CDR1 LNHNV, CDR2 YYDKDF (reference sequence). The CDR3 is CATETGKNTGELFF. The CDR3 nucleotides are TGTGCCACAGAGACAGGGAAGAACACCGGGGAGCTGTTTTTT.

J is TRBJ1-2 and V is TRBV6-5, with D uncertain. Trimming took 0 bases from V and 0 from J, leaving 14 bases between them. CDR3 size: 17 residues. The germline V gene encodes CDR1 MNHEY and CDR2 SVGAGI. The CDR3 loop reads CASSYSGRLRSNYGYTF. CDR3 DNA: TGTGCCAGCAGTTACTCGGGCAGATTACGATCTAACTATGGCTACACCTTC.

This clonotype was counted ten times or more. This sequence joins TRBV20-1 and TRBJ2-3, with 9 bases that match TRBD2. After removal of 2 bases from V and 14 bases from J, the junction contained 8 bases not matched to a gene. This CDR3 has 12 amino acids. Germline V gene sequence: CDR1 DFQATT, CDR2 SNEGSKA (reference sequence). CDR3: CSARNGGGEWYF. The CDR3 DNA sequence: TGCAGTGCTAGAAACGGCGGGGGGGAATGGTATTTT.

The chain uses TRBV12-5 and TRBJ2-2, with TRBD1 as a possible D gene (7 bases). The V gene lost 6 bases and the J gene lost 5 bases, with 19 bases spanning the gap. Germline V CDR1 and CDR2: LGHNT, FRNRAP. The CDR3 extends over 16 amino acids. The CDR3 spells CASGVLTGAGTGELFF. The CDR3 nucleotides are TGTGCTAGTGGCGTCCTTACAGGGGCGGGAACCGGGGAGCTGTTTTTT.

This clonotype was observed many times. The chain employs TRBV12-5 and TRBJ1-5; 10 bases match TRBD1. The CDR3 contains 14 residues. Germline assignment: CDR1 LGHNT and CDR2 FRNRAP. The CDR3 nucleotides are TGTGCCAGCGGCGGGGACAGGGGAAATCAGCCCCAGCATTTT. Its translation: CASGGDRGNQPQHF.

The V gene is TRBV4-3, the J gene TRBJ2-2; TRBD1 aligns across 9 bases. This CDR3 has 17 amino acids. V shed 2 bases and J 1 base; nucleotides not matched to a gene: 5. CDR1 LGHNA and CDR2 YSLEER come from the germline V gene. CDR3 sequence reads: CASSQPGQGRNTGELFF. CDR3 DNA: TGCGCCAGCAGCCAACCTGGACAGGGGAGGAACACCGGGGAGCTGTTTTTT.

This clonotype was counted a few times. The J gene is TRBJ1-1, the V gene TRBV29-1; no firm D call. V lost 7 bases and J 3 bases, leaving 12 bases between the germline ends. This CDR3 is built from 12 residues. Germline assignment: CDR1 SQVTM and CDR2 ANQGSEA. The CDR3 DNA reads TGCAGCGGCGGAAAAGGCGACACTGAAGCTTTCTTT. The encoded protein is CSGGKGDTEAFF.

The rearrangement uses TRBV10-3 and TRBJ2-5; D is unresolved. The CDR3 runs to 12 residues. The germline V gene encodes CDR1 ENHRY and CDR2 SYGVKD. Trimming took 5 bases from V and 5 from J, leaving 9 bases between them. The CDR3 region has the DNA TGTGCCATCAGTTTCAGCGAGGAGACCCAGTACTTC. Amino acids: CAISFSEETQYF.

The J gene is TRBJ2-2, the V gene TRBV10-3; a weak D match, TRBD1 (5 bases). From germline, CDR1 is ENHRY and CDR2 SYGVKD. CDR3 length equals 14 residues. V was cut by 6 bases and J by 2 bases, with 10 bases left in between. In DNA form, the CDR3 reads TGTGCCATCAGGGATGGACAAAACACCGGGGAGCTGTTTTTT. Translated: CAIRDGQNTGELFF.

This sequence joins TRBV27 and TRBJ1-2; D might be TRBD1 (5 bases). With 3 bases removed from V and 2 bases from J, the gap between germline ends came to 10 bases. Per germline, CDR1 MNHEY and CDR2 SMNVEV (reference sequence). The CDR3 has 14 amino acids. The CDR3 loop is CASSFSRVNYGYTF. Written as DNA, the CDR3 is TGTGCCAGCAGTTTCTCCAGGGTGAACTATGGCTACACCTTC.

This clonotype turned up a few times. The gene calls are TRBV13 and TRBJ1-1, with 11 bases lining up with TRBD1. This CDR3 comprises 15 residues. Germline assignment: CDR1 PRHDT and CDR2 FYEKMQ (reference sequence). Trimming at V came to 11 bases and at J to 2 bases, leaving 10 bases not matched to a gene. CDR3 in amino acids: CAVRGTGGRNTEAFF. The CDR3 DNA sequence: TGTGCCGTCCGGGGGACAGGGGGTCGTAACACTGAAGCTTTCTTT.

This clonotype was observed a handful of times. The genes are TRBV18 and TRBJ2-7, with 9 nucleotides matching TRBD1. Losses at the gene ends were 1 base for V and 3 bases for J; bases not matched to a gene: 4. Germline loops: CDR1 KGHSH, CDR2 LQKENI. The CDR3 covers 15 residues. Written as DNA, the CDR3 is TGTGCCAGCTCACCACAGGGACAGGGATTCTACGAGCAGTACTTC. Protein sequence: CASSPQGQGFYEQYF.